The source of this T cell receptor (beta chain) is a study of CXCR3-negative and CXCR3-positive naive CD8 T cells. Study-wide findings and caveats: Diversity ran similarly high across both naive subsets but far lower in memory CD8+ cells. Naive CXCR3-positive and CXCR3-negative cells shared similar TRBV-TRBJ usage, unlike memory cells. TRB CDR3s were more hydrophobic in CXCR3-positive than in CXCR3-negative naive cells.

The CDR3 loop spans 14 amino acids. Germline loops: CDR1 MDHEN, CDR2 SYDVKM. TRB cDNA was prepared as libraries by UMI-labeled 5' RACE. For each CDR3 protein, TCRdb gives one entry from its re-call of the 5' RACE reads, without DNA. The listing contains 50,000 to 70,000 distinct CDR3 sequences. Triplicate roughly 320,000-cell sorts were made of each CD8+ T cell subset. By phenotype, naive CD8+ T cells were CD45RO-CCR7+CD27+CD95-. Note on this clonotype: The antigen remains unidentified.

The TCR originated in a human donor in good health. Some clones in this sample may be carry-over from other donors' samples. This chain uses TRBV28 with TRBJ1-1; the TCRdb call, TRBD1, lacks DNA for checking. Sequencing was performed on naive CXCR3+ CD8+ T cells from blood. The subset: CD45RO-CCR7+CD27+CD95- naive CD8+ T cells expressing CXCR3 (TNR3+). The CDR3 loop is CASSFRGLNTEAFF.